This passage covers 20 T cell receptor beta chains from one sample sequenced in a study of CD8+ T cells in alopecia areata. Extracted from the samples, RNA was reverse transcribed into cDNA to serve as the sequencing template. Using immunoSEQ multiplex PCR, the repertoire was profiled, and TCRdb retains in-frame clones only, with some absent. The sample holds approximately 2,000 clones, and no clone turns up only once. Sorting of pooled cutaneous lymph node cells was based on CD4, CD8alpha, NKG2D, NKG2ACE and other markers. Sequencing input: CD8+ T cells sorted from a lymph node. The receptors originated from a C3H/HeJ mouse with alopecia areata. This line is of MHC haplotype H2-k.

This clone was picked up many times. The genes are named according to mouse. The missing CDR3 end, 4 residues past where the read stops, is filled in from the germline J gene. The chain carries TRBV13-2 and TRBJ2-7; TRBD2 aligns across 10 bases. CDR1 and CDR2 (germline): NNHNN, SYGAGS (reference sequence). V shed 2 bases and J 0 bases; nucleotides not matched to a gene: 2. The CDR3 sequence is 15 residues long. Incomplete CDR3 DNA: TGTGCCAGCGGTGAACTGGGGGGGAGCTCCTAT. Amino acid sequence: CASGELGGSSY. The entire CDR3 protein is CASGELGGSSYEQYF.

Comments on this clone: Mouse names are used for the genes. Coverage ceases 4 residues before the CDR3 finishes, and the germline J gene fills in the end. The rearrangement links TRBV13-2 to TRBJ2-2, with 13 bases lining up with TRBD2. This CDR3 is 15 amino acids long. Germline V gives CDR1 NNHNN, CDR2 SYGAGS (reference sequence). V lost 5 bases, J lost 3 bases, and 1 base stayed unmatched. The CDR3 DNA, read in part, is TGTGCCAGCGGCGGACTGGGGGGGCACACCGGG. This translates into CASGGLGGHTG. The full CDR3 protein reads CASGGLGGHTGQLYF.

This clone was counted many times. Gene names denote mouse genes. The read ends 4 residues early relative to the CDR3; the germline J gene fills the gap. The V and J genes are TRBV31 and TRBJ1-2, with D possibly being TRBD1 (5 bases). The CDR3 runs to 14 residues. The germline V gene has CDR1 GKSSPN and CDR2 SITVG. V lost 0 bases to trimming and J lost 2 bases, with 10 bases between them. The sequenced CDR3 bases are TGTGCCTGGAGTCTCGGGACTTTGAACTCC. It translates to CAWSLGTLNS. The complete CDR3 reads CAWSLGTLNSDYTF.

This clone was seen more than once but under ten times. These gene names are mouse names. The CDR3 end is not reached by the read, which stops 4 residues before it; the germline J gene fills it in. The rearrangement joins TRBV5 to TRBJ2-5; D perhaps matches TRBD1 (6 bases). CDR3 length: 14 amino acids. The germline CDR1 and CDR2 sequences are LGHNA and YNLKQL (reference sequence). The DNA read from the CDR3 is TGTGCCAGCAGCCAAGACCCAGGGGTGGAC. Translated: CASSQDPGVD. The whole CDR3 reads CASSQDPGVDTQYF.

This clone occurred many times. Gene labels here are mouse ones. Read coverage stops 4 residues before the CDR3 terminus; the germline J gene supplies the remainder. The chain couples TRBV13-1 to TRBJ1-2, with a possible D match to TRBD1 (6 bases). From germline, CDR1 is NSHNY and CDR2 SYGAGN. Trimming pared 5 bases from V and 2 bases from J, leaving 7 bases between. The CDR3 is made up of 12 amino acids. The CDR3 DNA, read in part, is TGTGCCAGCAGAACAGGGAACTCC. Protein: CASRTGNS. The CDR3 as a whole reads CASRTGNSDYTF.

This clone was seen more than once but under ten times. The germline and genes are mouse ones. The read stops 4 residues short of the end of the CDR3; the missing end is completed from the germline J gene. The chain has TRBV13-1 and TRBJ2-4, with a tentative D call TRBD1 (5 bases). The CDR3 loop spans 14 amino acids. Trimming removed 5 bases from V and 0 bases from J, with 10 bases in between. The V gene's germline CDR1 is NSHNY and CDR2 SYGAGN. The CDR3 region is CASSPDSSQNTLYF. Incomplete CDR3 DNA: TGTGCCAGCAGCCCCGACAGTAGTCAAAAC.

This clone was detected many times. Gene names follow the mouse nomenclature. The sequence runs out 4 residues before the end of the CDR3; the remainder is reconstructed from the germline J gene. This sequence joins TRBV1 and TRBJ2-5, with TRBD1 as a possible D gene (5 bases). The germline gives CDR1 NSQYPW, CDR2 LRSPGD (reference sequence). Trimming left V 0 bases short and J 2 bases short, with 6 bases between. The CDR3 runs 14 residues. CDR3 sequence reads: CTCSADRVQDTQYF. The DNA read from the CDR3 is TGCACCTGCAGTGCAGACAGGGTCCAAGAC.

A few counts support this clone. These gene names are mouse names. The read comes to an end 4 residues before the CDR3 does, leaving the germline J gene to fill in the end. The J gene is TRBJ2-4, the V gene TRBV19; TRBD2 matches at 7 bases. Germline CDR1 is FNHDT and CDR2 is SITEND (reference sequence). With 1 base clipped from V and 1 base from J, the junction kept 0 bases outside the gene matches. This CDR3 is 14 amino acids long. The CDR3 DNA, read in part, is TGTGCCAGCAGTATACTGGGGGGTCAAAAC. It encodes CASSILGGQN. The full-length CDR3 reads as CASSILGGQNTLYF.

This clone has just a few counts. Gene names are mouse gene names. From the germline J gene comes the end of the CDR3, since the read stops 4 residues before it. The chain carries TRBV13-2 and TRBJ1-2, with 11 nucleotides matching TRBD1. Germline CDR1 is NNHNN and CDR2 is SYGAGS (reference sequence). J lost 4 bases, V lost 2 bases, and 4 bases had no gene match. The CDR3 totals 15 residues. Partial CDR3 DNA: TGTGCCAGCGGTGAGAGGACAGGGGGCGGCTCC. Amino acids: CASGERTGGGS. The complete CDR3 protein is CASGERTGGGSDYTF.

At least ten counts were recorded for this clone. Mouse gene names apply. The read is 4 residues too short to cover the CDR3 end, so that end is filled in from the germline J gene. This chain links TRBV13-1 with TRBJ2-7; TRBD1 aligns across 8 bases. The CDR3 has 13 amino acids. The germline V gene encodes CDR1 NSHNY and CDR2 SYGAGN. The CDR3 is CASRKTGEYEQYF. The CDR3 bases that were read are TGTGCCAGCAGGAAGACAGGGGAGTAT.

This clone was recorded many times. Mouse gene names apply. The read falls 4 residues short of the CDR3 end, and the missing part is taken from the germline J gene. The chain links TRBV3 to TRBJ2-5; the match to TRBD2 covers 10 bases. V gave up 5 bases and J gave up 1 base; unmatched junction bases: 6. Germline CDR1 and CDR2: SNHLY and FYNGKV (reference sequence). The length of the CDR3 is 16 residues. The CDR3 bases that were read are TGTGCCAGCAGCCCCAGACTGGGGGGCTACCAAGAC. Translating it yields CASSPRLGGYQD. In full, the CDR3 is CASSPRLGGYQDTQYF.

This clone was observed many times. Mouse names are used for the genes. The DNA ends 4 residues before the CDR3 does, and the rest of the CDR3 is filled in from the germline J gene. This chain uses TRBV14 with TRBJ1-1, with 10 bases fitting TRBD1. CDR1 SGHDT and CDR2 FRDEAV come from the germline V gene. The CDR3 totals 14 residues. J gave up 4 bases and V 4 bases, and 4 bases lay outside the gene matches. CDR3 loop: CASSRQGAGTEVFF. The covered CDR3 bases are TGTGCCAGCAGTCGACAGGGGGCTGGCACA.

A few counts support this clone. The gene symbols are mouse symbols. The observed sequence ends 4 residues before the CDR3 terminus, with the missing tail filled in from the germline J gene. The V gene is TRBV13-1, the J gene TRBJ2-1, with 10 bases fitting TRBD2. With 4 bases clipped from V and 1 base from J, the junction kept 2 bases outside the gene matches. The CDR3 is 15 residues long. In germline, CDR1 is NSHNY, CDR2 SYGAGN. The CDR3 is CASSSTGGNYAEQFF. CDR3 DNA, as far as it was read: TGTGCCAGCAGTTCGACTGGGGGGAACTATGCT.

Many counts were recorded for this clone. Gene names and germline match the mouse. The missing CDR3 end, 4 residues past where the read stops, is filled in from the germline J gene. The J gene is TRBJ2-2, the V gene TRBV13-2; 9 bases agree with TRBD2. The germline CDR1 and CDR2 sequences are NNHNN and SYGAGS (reference sequence). J gave up 3 bases and V 2 bases, and 5 bases lay outside the gene matches. This CDR3 is built from 16 residues. The CDR3 reads CASGDWGGRHTGQLYF. CDR3 DNA (partial): TGTGCCAGCGGTGACTGGGGGGGTCGACACACCGGG.

In this sample, this clone turned up many times. The gene names here belong to mouse. The CDR3 DNA, read in part, is TGTGCCAGCGGTGATGCCGCAGGGGACTCC. Its translation is CASGDAAGDS. The whole CDR3 reads CASGDAAGDSDYTF. The rearrangement uses TRBV13-2 and TRBJ1-2; D might be TRBD1 (6 bases). Read sequence stops 4 residues before the CDR3 end, and the germline J gene provides the missing end. The V gene lost 0 bases and the J gene lost 3 bases, with 9 bases spanning the gap. The CDR3 consists of 14 residues. The germline V gene encodes CDR1 NNHNN and CDR2 SYGAGS (reference sequence).

This clone has only a few counts. The genes are named according to mouse. The sequence runs out 4 residues before the end of the CDR3; the remainder is reconstructed from the germline J gene. V and J are TRBV13-3 and TRBJ2-1, with TRBD2 matching over 12 bases. The germline gives CDR1 NNHDY, CDR2 SYVADS. The CDR3 length is 18 residues. The V gene end was trimmed by 5 bases and the J gene end by 4 bases; junction bases not matched to a gene: 13. The CDR3 DNA, read in part, is TGTGCCAGCAGCGCCGCCGCCGGAGGGACTGGGGGGTATGCT. It specifies CASSAAAGGTGGYA. The entire CDR3 reads CASSAAAGGTGGYAEQFF.

Many counts were recorded for this clone. The gene names here belong to mouse. Read data end 4 residues before the CDR3 end; the end is taken from the germline J gene. The genes are TRBV1 and TRBJ2-1; unclear D gene. The CDR3 totals 12 residues. Per the germline V gene, CDR1 is NSQYPW and CDR2 is LRSPGD (reference sequence). V was shortened by 0 bases and J by 3 bases, with 0 bases between the two germline ends. CDR3 amino acids: CTCSADYAEQFF. Incomplete CDR3 DNA: TGCACCTGCAGTGCAGACTATGCT.

Concerning this clone: Germline and genes: mouse. CDR3 in amino acids: CASSDQYEQYF. The part of the CDR3 DNA that was read is TGTGCCAGCAGTGATCAGTAT. The chain has TRBV13-3 and TRBJ2-7; D remains ambiguous. The CDR3 end is not reached by the read, which stops 4 residues before it; the germline J gene fills it in. CDR3 size: 11 residues. Germline CDR1 reads NNHDY; CDR2 reads SYVADS.

Ten or more counts support this clone. Germline and genes: mouse. The CDR3 end lies 4 residues beyond the end of the read and is filled in from the germline J gene. The V gene is TRBV13-2, the J gene TRBJ2-1, with a weak D call TRBD1 (6 bases). The CDR3 is 14 amino acids. Trimming removed 2 bases at V and 3 bases at J, with 9 bases between. The germline gives CDR1 NNHNN, CDR2 SYGAGS (reference sequence). CDR3 bases read: TGTGCCAGCGGTGACGGGACACTCTATGCT. It is translated as CASGDGTLYA. In full, the CDR3 reads CASGDGTLYAEQFF.

Only a few counts were recorded for this clone. Mouse names are used for the genes. The read finishes 4 residues shy of the CDR3 end, and the germline J gene is used to complete it. V gene TRBV13-2 combines with J gene TRBJ2-5; maybe TRBD1 (5 bases). The length of the CDR3 is 13 residues. Germline V gene data show CDR1 as NNHNN and CDR2 as SYGAGS (reference sequence). The CDR3 sequence is CASGDQGGDTQYF. The sequenced CDR3 bases are TGTGCCAGCGGTGATCAGGGAGGGGAC.